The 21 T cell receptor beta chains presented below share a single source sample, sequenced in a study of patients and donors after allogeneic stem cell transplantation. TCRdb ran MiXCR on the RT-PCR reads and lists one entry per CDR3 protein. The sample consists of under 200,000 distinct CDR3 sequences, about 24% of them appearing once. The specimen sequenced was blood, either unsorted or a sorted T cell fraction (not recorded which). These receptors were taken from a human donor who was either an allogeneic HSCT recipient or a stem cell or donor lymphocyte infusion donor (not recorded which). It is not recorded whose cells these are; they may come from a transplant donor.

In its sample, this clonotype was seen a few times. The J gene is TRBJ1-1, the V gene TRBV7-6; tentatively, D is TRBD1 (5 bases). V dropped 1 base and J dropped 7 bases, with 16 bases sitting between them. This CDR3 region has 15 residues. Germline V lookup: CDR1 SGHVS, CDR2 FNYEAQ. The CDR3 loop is CASSLVLRGWGEAFF. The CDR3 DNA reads TGTGCCAGCAGCTTAGTGTTACGGGGCTGGGGTGAAGCTTTCTTT.

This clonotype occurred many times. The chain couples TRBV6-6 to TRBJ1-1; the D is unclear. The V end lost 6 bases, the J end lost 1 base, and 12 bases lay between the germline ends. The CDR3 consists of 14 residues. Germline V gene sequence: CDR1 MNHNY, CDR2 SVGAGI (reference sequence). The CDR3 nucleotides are TGTGCCAGCAGCCACCCGGGGAAGAACACTGAAGCTTTCTTT. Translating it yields CASSHPGKNTEAFF.

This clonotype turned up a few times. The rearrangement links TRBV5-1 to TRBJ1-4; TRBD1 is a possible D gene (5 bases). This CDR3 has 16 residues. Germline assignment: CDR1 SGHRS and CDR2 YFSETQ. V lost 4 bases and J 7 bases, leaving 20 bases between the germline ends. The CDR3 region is CASSPEAGRYFEKLFF. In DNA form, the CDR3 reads TGCGCCAGCAGCCCGGAGGCAGGGAGGTATTTTGAAAAACTGTTTTTT.

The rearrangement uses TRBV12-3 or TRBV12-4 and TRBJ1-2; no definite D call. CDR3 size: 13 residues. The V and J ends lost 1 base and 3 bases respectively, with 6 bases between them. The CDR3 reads CASSLGIDYGYTF. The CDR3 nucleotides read TGTGCCAGCAGTTTAGGCATAGACTATGGCTACACCTTC.

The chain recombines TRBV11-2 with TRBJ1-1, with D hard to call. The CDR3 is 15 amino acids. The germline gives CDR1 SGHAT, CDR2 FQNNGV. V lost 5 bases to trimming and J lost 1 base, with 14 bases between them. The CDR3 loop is CASSLMGFENTEAFF. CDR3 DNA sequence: TGTGCCAGCAGCCTAATGGGATTTGAGAACACTGAAGCTTTCTTT.

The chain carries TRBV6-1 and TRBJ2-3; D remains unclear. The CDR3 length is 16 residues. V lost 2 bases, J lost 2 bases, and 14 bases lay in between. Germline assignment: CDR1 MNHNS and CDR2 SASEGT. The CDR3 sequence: CASSELAVPPTDTQYF. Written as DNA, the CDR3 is TGTGCCAGCAGTGAACTCGCGGTCCCCCCCACAGATACGCAGTATTTT.

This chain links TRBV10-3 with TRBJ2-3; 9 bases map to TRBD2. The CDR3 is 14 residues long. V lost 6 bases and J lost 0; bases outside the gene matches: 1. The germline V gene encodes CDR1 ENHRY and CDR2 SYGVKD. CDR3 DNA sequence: TGTGCCATCAGAACTAGCGGGAGCACAGATACGCAGTATTTT. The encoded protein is CAIRTSGSTDTQYF.

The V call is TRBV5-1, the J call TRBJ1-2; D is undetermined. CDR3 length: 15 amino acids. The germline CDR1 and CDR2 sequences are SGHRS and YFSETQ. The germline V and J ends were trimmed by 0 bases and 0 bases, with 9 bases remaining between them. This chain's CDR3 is CASSLEPTSNYGYTF. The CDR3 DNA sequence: TGCGCCAGCAGCTTGGAGCCAACCTCTAACTATGGCTACACCTTC. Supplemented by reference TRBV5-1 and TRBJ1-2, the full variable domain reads KAGVTQTPRYLIKTRGQQVTLSCSPISGHRSVSWYQQTPGQGLQFLFEYFSETQRNKGNFPGRFSGRQFSNSRSEMNVSTLELGDSALYLCASSLEPTSNYGYTFGSGTRLTVV.

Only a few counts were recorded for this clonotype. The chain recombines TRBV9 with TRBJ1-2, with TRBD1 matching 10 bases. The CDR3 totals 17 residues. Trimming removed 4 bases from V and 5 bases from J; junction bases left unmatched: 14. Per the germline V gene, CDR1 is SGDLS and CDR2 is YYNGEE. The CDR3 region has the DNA TGTGCCAGCAGCCTCCGTCCCGGGACAGGGGTGCTATATGGCTACACCTTC. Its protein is CASSLRPGTGVLYGYTF.

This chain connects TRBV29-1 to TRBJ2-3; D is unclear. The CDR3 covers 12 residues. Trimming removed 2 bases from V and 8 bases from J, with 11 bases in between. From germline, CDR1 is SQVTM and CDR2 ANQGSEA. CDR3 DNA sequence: TGCAGCGTTGAACTCAGGAAAACTACGCAGTATTTT. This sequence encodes CSVELRKTTQYF.

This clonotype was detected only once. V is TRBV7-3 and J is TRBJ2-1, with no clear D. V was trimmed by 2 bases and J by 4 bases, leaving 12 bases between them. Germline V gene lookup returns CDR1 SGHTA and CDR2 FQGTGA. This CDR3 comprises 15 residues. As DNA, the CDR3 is TGTGCCAGCAGCTTATCGGTAGCCCAGTACAATGAGCAGTTCTTC. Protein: CASSLSVAQYNEQFF.

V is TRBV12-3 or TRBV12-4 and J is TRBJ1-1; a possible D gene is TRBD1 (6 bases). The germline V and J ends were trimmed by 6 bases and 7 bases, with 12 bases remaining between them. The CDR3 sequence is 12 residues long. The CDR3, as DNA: TGTGCCAGCAGCCTAACCAGGGGTGAAGCTTTCTTT. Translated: CASSLTRGEAFF.

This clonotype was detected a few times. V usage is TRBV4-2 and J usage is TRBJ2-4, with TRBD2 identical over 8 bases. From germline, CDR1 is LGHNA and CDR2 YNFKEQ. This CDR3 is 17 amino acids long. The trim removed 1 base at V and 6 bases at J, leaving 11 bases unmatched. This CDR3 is CASSQAAGGSELNIQYF. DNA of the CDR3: TGTGCCAGCAGCCAAGCGGCGGGAGGTTCGGAATTAAACATTCAGTACTTC.

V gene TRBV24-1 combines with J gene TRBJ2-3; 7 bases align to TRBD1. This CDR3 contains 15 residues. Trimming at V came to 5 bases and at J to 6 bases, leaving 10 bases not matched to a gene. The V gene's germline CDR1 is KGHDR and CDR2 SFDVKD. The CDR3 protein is CATSGHGQAEDTQYF. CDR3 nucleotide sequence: TGTGCCACCAGTGGTCATGGACAGGCCGAGGATACGCAGTATTTT.

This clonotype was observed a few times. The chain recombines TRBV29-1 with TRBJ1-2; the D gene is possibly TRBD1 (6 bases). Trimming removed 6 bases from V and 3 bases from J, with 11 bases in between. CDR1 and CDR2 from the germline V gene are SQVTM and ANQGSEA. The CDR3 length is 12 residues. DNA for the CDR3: TGCAGCGTCGAGACAGGCGACTATGGCTACACCTTC. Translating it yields CSVETGDYGYTF.

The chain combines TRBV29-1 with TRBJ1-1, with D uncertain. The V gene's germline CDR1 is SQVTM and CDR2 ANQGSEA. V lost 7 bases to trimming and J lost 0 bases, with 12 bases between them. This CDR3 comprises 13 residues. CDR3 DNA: TGCAGCGGTAGGGCAGACATGAACACTGAAGCTTTCTTT. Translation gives CSGRADMNTEAFF.

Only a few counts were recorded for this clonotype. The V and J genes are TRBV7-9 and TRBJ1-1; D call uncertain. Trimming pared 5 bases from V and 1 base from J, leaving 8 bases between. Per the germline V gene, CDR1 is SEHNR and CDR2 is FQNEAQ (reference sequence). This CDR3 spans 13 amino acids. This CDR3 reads CASSTIKNTEAFF. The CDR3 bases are TGTGCCAGCAGCACCATCAAGAACACTGAAGCTTTCTTT.

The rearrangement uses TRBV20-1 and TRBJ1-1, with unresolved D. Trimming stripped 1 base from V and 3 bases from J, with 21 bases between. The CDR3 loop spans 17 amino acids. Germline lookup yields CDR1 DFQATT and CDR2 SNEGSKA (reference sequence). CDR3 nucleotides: TGCAGTGCTAGAGGAGGAGATCCAAGAAGTGGGGACACTGAAGCTTTCTTT. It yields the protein CSARGGDPRSGDTEAFF.

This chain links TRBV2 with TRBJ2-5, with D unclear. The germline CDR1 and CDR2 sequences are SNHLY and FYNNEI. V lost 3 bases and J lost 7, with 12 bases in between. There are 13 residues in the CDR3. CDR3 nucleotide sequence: TGTGCCAGCAGTGAGATCACGGCTTGGACCCAGTACTTC. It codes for CASSEITAWTQYF.

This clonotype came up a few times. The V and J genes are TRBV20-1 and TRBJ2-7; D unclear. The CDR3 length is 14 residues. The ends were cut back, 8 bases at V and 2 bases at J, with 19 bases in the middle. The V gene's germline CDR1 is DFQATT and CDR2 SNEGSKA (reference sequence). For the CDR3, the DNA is TGCAGTTCTTCTAAAATTAGGGCTGCCTACGAGCAGTACTTC. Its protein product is CSSSKIRAAYEQYF.

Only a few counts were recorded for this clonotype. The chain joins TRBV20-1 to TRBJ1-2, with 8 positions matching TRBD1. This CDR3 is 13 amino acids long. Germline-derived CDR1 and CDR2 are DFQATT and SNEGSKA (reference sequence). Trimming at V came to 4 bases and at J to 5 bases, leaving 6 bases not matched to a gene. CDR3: CSANRGKGYGYTF. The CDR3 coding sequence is TGCAGTGCTAACAGGGGGAAAGGATATGGCTACACCTTC.